The 10 T cell receptor beta chains in this list originate from one sample, sequenced in a study of blood T cell repertoires in COVID-19. Assay used: immunoSEQ multiplex PCR; TCRdb lists only in-frame clones, some missing. The table records about 160,000 clones, about nine tenths of them present only once. Specimen: peripheral blood. All receptors derive from a man in his thirties or forties with COVID-19, enrolled during active disease.

This clone was observed once. The rearrangement uses TRBV14 and TRBJ2-1, with 9 bases fitting TRBD2. This CDR3 has 15 amino acids. Germline values: CDR1 SGHDN, CDR2 FVKESK. J gave up 5 bases and V 2 bases, and 4 bases lay outside the gene matches. The CDR3 sequence: CASSQPGTSNNEQFF. In DNA form, the CDR3 reads TGTGCCAGCAGCCAACCCGGGACTAGCAACAATGAGCAGTTCTTC.

This clone was detected only once. The V call is TRBV18, the J call TRBJ2-7; a possible D gene is TRBD2 (6 bases). Germline V gene sequence: CDR1 KGHSH, CDR2 LQKENI. The V end was cut by 2 bases, the J end by 3 bases, with 8 bases between. The CDR3 runs 13 residues. Here the CDR3 reads CASSPTGLYEQYF. For the CDR3, the DNA is TGTGCCAGCTCACCAACGGGACTCTACGAGCAGTACTTC. The full variable domain, completed using reference TRBV18 and TRBJ2-7, is NAGVMQNPRHLVRRRGQEARLRCSPMKGHSHVYWYRQLPEEGLKFMVYLQKENIIDESGMPKERFSAEFPKEGPSILRIQQVVRGDSAAYFCASSPTGLYEQYFGPGTRLTVT.

This chain joins TRBV4-1 and TRBJ2-1, with 9 bases identical to TRBD2. The trim removed 1 base at V and 4 bases at J, leaving 2 bases unmatched. CDR3 size: 15 residues. The germline CDR1 and CDR2 sequences are MGHRA and YSYEKL. CDR3 coding DNA: TGCGCCAGCAGCCAAGCCCTAGCGGGGTACAATGAGCAGTTCTTC. Amino acid sequence: CASSQALAGYNEQFF.

This chain joins TRBV6-5 and TRBJ1-2; a weak D match, TRBD1 (6 bases). Trimming took 4 bases from V and 8 from J, leaving 14 bases between them. CDR3 length equals 13 residues. Looked up from germline, CDR1 is MNHEY and CDR2 is SVGAGI. The CDR3 loop is CASSSLQGRGYTF. For the CDR3, the DNA is TGTGCCAGCAGTTCCTTACAGGGTAGGGGCTACACCTTC.

This chain links TRBV13 with TRBJ2-7; the D is unclear. V shed 6 bases and J shed 7 bases, with 13 bases lying between them. This CDR3 comprises 12 residues. Germline CDR1 is PRHDT and CDR2 is FYEKMQ (reference sequence). This chain's CDR3 is CASSPPGGEQYF. CDR3 in DNA: TGTGCCAGCAGTCCACCGGGTGGGGAGCAGTACTTC.

This chain uses TRBV19 with TRBJ1-1, with D uncertain. Looked up from germline, CDR1 is LNHDA and CDR2 is SQIVND (reference sequence). This CDR3 region has 10 residues. The CDR3 DNA follows: TGTGCTTGCGGAAACACTGAAGCTTTCTTT. Amino acid sequence: CACGNTEAFF.

The rearrangement joins TRBV20-1 to TRBJ2-5; no clear D. The germline CDR1 and CDR2 sequences are DFQATT and SNEGSKA (reference sequence). The length of the CDR3 is 13 residues. V lost 3 bases to trimming and J lost 5 bases, with 13 bases between them. CDR3 loop: CSASPRSWETQYF. Here the CDR3 DNA reads TGCAGTGCTAGTCCACGGAGTTGGGAGACCCAGTACTTC.

The genes are TRBV30 and TRBJ2-1, with 15 bases identical to TRBD2. After removal of 8 bases from V and 10 bases from J, the junction contained 9 bases not matched to a gene. Germline values: CDR1 GTSNPN, CDR2 SVGIG (reference sequence). The CDR3 contains 14 residues. CDR3: CAGRTSGRAWEQFF. The DNA of the CDR3 is TGTGCCGGACGGACTAGCGGGAGGGCCTGGGAGCAGTTCTTC. Based on the CDR3 plus reference TRBV30 and TRBJ2-1, the full variable domain is SQTIHQWPATLVQPVGSPLSLECTVEGTSNPNLYWYRQAAGRGLQLLFYSVGIGQISSEVPQNLSASRPQDRQFILSSKKLLLSDSGFYLCAGRTSGRAWEQFFGPGTRLTVL.

This chain connects TRBV7-2 to TRBJ1-1; D is uncertain. This CDR3 comprises 11 residues. CDR1 is SGHTA and CDR2 is FQGNSA in the germline V gene. Between the trimmed V and J ends, which lost 5 bases and 7 bases, there was a span of 8 bases. The CDR3 region has the DNA TGTGCCAGCAGCCCCCGTTTTGAAGCTTTCTTT. Translation gives CASSPRFEAFF.

The DNA for the CDR3 is TGTGCCAGCAGTCCCAAATTTAACAGGGGTGGCGCTTTCTTT. It translates to CASSPKFNRGGAFF. The chain employs TRBV6-5 and TRBJ1-1; 7 bases line up with TRBD1. The CDR3 is made up of 14 amino acids. Germline V gene sequence: CDR1 MNHEY, CDR2 SVGAGI. Trimming at V came to 5 bases and at J to 11 bases, leaving 14 bases not matched to a gene.